Shown below are 3 T cell receptor beta chains from a single sample sequenced in a study of tumor-infiltrating lymphocytes in oesophageal squamous cell carcinoma. TCRdb independently ran MiXCR on the PCR reads; one entry per CDR3 protein. The sample includes 14,000 or so distinct CDR3 sequences, over 45% of them seen just once. What was sequenced was blood. These receptors were obtained from a male donor with esophageal squamous cell carcinoma.

This clonotype has more than one count but fewer than ten. The V gene is TRBV23-1, the J gene TRBJ2-2; D is uncertain. TRBV23-1 is known as an ORF, though its function is uncertain. The CDR3 length is 17 residues. V shed 4 bases and J shed 2 bases, with 17 bases lying between them. This CDR3 reads CASSRSLRAPNTGELFF. CDR3 DNA sequence: TGCGCCAGCAGTCGATCCCTTAGGGCACCTAACACCGGGGAGCTGTTTTTT.

V is TRBV7-8 and J is TRBJ2-7; 7 bases align to TRBD1. The tail of the sequence fits TRBJ2-5 better, so the J call may be wrong. CDR1 is SGHVS and CDR2 is FQNEAQ in the germline V gene. The CDR3 covers 14 residues. The CDR3 is CASSSVGGRETQYF. The CDR3 DNA reads as TGTGCCAGCAGCTCAGTAGGGGGCAGAGAGACCCAGTACTTC.

The chain recombines TRBV7-6 with TRBJ2-7; 9 nucleotides line up with TRBD1. The J call may be incorrect, as the DNA end agrees better with TRBJ2-5. Per the germline V gene, CDR1 is SGHVS and CDR2 is FNYEAQ. The length of the CDR3 is 12 residues. CDR3 residues: CASKDRGETQYF. The CDR3 coding sequence is TGTGCCAGCAAGGACAGGGGAGAGACCCAGTACTTC.